The 16 T cell receptor beta chains in this list originate from one sample, sequenced in a study of T cell repertoires in cytomegalovirus infection (dated by TCRdb to between 2017 and 2020). Sequencing was carried out with an Illumina HiSeq 1500. TCRdb reworked the public reads: Q25 trimming with fastp, MiXCR clone assembly, productive beta chains retained. Each CDR3 protein appears once, grouped with its most common genes and DNA. A total of about 360,000 distinct CDR3 sequences appear in this sample, over 15% of them only once. The top ten hold 8.7% of the sample. The sequenced sample consisted of PBMCs. The source of these receptors is a human donor in good health (CMV status not recorded). Some clones in this sample may be carry-over from other donors' samples.

This rearrangement joins TRBV19 to TRBJ2-5; 8 nucleotides line up with TRBD1. The CDR3 has 16 amino acids. Germline V gene data show CDR1 as LNHDA and CDR2 as SQIVND (reference sequence). The V segment lost 3 bases and the J segment 0 bases; nucleotides outside the gene matches: 6. The CDR3, as DNA: TGTGCCAGTAGTATGGGGGGACAGGCCTACCAAGAGACCCAGTACTTC. This translates into CASSMGGQAYQETQYF.

This chain connects TRBV20-1 to TRBJ2-3, with D perhaps matching TRBD1 or TRBD2 (6 bases each). V was cut by 5 bases and J by 4 bases, with 13 bases left in between. The CDR3 sequence is 13 residues long. Looked up from germline, CDR1 is DFQATT and CDR2 is SNEGSKA (reference sequence). The CDR3 here is CSALPGGADTQYF. The CDR3 DNA sequence: TGCAGTGCTCTACCCGGGGGCGCAGATACGCAGTATTTT.

J is TRBJ2-1 and V is TRBV2, with D hard to call. This CDR3 is built from 14 residues. From germline, CDR1 is SNHLY and CDR2 FYNNEI. Deletions cut 2 bases from V and 4 bases from J, with 9 bases between. CDR3 loop: CASSELGPYNEQFF. CDR3 nucleotides: TGTGCCAGCAGTGAACTAGGTCCATACAATGAGCAGTTCTTC.

The table lists this clonotype with many counts. The V and J genes are TRBV5-4 and TRBJ1-1, with D tentatively TRBD1 (6 bases). V dropped 4 bases and J dropped 11 bases, with 15 bases sitting between them. CDR1 and CDR2 from the germline V gene are SGHNT and YYREEE (reference sequence). This CDR3 has 12 residues. The CDR3 protein is CASSRGTDGAFF. The CDR3 nucleotides are TGTGCCAGCAGCAGGGGGACGGACGGTGCTTTCTTT.

Note on this clonotype: A read error may explain this, as a much larger clone is one base away. The chain carries TRBV7-2 and TRBJ2-7; D is ambiguous. The CDR3 extends over 16 amino acids. CDR1 SGHTA and CDR2 FQGNSA come from the germline V gene. Trimming pared 1 base from V and 4 bases from J, leaving 17 bases between. CDR3 region: CASSLDRVSADYEQYF. In DNA, the CDR3 is TGTGCCAGCAGCTTAGACCGGGTCAGTGCAGATTACGAGCAGTACTTC.

The chain uses TRBV2 and TRBJ2-2, with D uncertain. This CDR3 region has 11 residues. Germline-derived CDR1 and CDR2 are SNHLY and FYNNEI. V was shortened by 8 bases and J by 6 bases, with 7 bases between the two germline ends. The CDR3 DNA follows: TGTGCCAGCGGGAAGGCCGGGGAGCTGTTTTTT. It translates to CASGKAGELFF.

As for this clonotype: A read error may explain this, as a much larger clone is one base away. This chain links TRBV11-2 with TRBJ2-3, with 10 bases that match TRBD2. CDR3 size: 15 residues. The germline V gene encodes CDR1 SGHAT and CDR2 FQNNGV. V lost 5 bases, J lost 7 bases, and 9 bases stayed unmatched. The CDR3 loop reads CASSPALAGPYTQYF. The CDR3 nucleotides are TGTGCCAGCAGCCCGGCACTAGCGGGGCCTTATACGCAGTATTTT.

The sample holds many counts of this clonotype. In nucleotides, the CDR3 is TGTGCCAGCAGCCCATTCGGTGGACTCCCTTTTGCGAGCAATCAGCCCCAGCATTTT. Translating gives CASSPFGGLPFASNQPQHF. The rearrangement links TRBV28 to TRBJ1-5; no clear D gene. The CDR3 is made up of 19 amino acids. The V and J ends lost 6 bases and 1 base respectively, with 25 bases between them. Germline CDR1 reads MDHEN; CDR2 reads SYDVKM. Complete variable domain (other parts from reference TRBV28 and TRBJ1-5): DVKVTQSSRYLVKRTGEKVFLECVQDMDHENMFWYRQDPGLGLRLIYFSYDVKMKEKGDIPEGYSVSREKKERFSLILESASTNQTSMYLCASSPFGGLPFASNQPQHFGDGTRLSIL.

This clonotype occurred a few times. The chain links TRBV3-1 to TRBJ2-3; D may be TRBD1 (5 bases). The CDR3 runs to 13 residues. Between the trimmed V and J ends, which lost 9 bases and 3 bases, there was a span of 13 bases. From germline, CDR1 is LGHDT and CDR2 YNNKEL (reference sequence). In nucleotides, the CDR3 is TGTGCCAGTAGGGGCTATAGTACAGATACGCAGTATTTT. Its translation is CASRGYSTDTQYF.

The V gene is TRBV5-6, the J gene TRBJ1-6, with a possible D match to TRBD1 (5 bases). Per germline, CDR1 SGHDT and CDR2 YYEEEE. Trimming cost V 3 bases and J 8 bases, with 21 bases left between them. This CDR3 spans 17 amino acids. The DNA of the CDR3 is TGTGCCAGCAGCTGGTTGGGACGACTCTACGGGGATTCACCCCTCCACTTT. As protein: CASSWLGRLYGDSPLHF. Full variable domain (remainder filled in from reference TRBV5-6 and TRBJ1-6): DAGVTQSPTHLIKTRGQQVTLRCSPKSGHDTVSWYQQALGQGPQFIFQYYEEEERQRGNFPDRFSGHQFPNYSSELNVNALLLGDSALYLCASSWLGRLYGDSPLHFGNGTRLTVT.

CDR3 sequence (DNA): TGTGCCAGCACACGGGCGTTGGTCCAGCCCCAGCATTTT. It yields the protein CASTRALVQPQHF. The rearrangement joins TRBV28 to TRBJ1-5; D remains unclear. From germline, CDR1 is MDHEN and CDR2 SYDVKM. Trimming left V 7 bases short and J 7 bases short, with 14 bases between. This CDR3 comprises 13 residues. Full variable domain (outside the CDR3, taken from reference TRBV28 and TRBJ1-5): DVKVTQSSRYLVKRTGEKVFLECVQDMDHENMFWYRQDPGLGLRLIYFSYDVKMKEKGDIPEGYSVSREKKERFSLILESASTNQTSMYLCASTRALVQPQHFGDGTRLSIL.

V and J are TRBV5-4 and TRBJ1-1, with D maybe TRBD1 (6 bases). V was cut by 1 base and J by 6 bases, with 16 bases left in between. Per the germline V gene, CDR1 is SGHNT and CDR2 is YYREEE (reference sequence). The CDR3 extends over 15 amino acids. The CDR3 sequence is CASSLKTGAPPEAFF. The DNA of the CDR3 is TGTGCCAGCAGCTTGAAGACGGGGGCCCCCCCTGAAGCTTTCTTT.

This clonotype was recorded many times. The chain combines TRBV7-2 with TRBJ2-1, with D uncertain. The CDR3 extends over 13 amino acids. The V gene lost 6 bases and the J gene lost 4 bases, with 10 bases spanning the gap. Germline assignment: CDR1 SGHTA and CDR2 FQGNSA. This chain's CDR3 is CASRMGPYNEQFF. CDR3 bases: TGTGCCAGCAGAATGGGCCCATACAATGAGCAGTTCTTC.

The J gene is TRBJ1-6, the V gene TRBV6-6; 7 bases agree with TRBD1. This CDR3 has 14 amino acids. Germline loops: CDR1 MNHNY, CDR2 SVGAGI (reference sequence). J gave up 10 bases and V 5 bases, and 8 bases lay outside the gene matches. The CDR3 region is CASSIGGGTSPLHF. CDR3 DNA sequence: TGTGCCAGCAGTATAGGGGGCGGTACATCACCCCTCCACTTT.

This clonotype was counted between two and nine times. The rearrangement links TRBV28 to TRBJ1-3; D may be TRBD1 (6 bases). V was cut by 5 bases and J by 0 bases, with 11 bases left in between. This CDR3 region has 15 residues. CDR1 is MDHEN and CDR2 is SYDVKM in the germline V gene. CDR3: CASSRTGFSGNTIYF. CDR3 bases: TGTGCCAGCAGTCGAACAGGGTTCTCTGGAAACACCATATATTTT.

The rearrangement joins TRBV7-9 to TRBJ2-1, with D maybe TRBD1 (6 bases). V was clipped by 8 bases and J by 6 bases, with 23 bases between them. Germline CDR1 reads SEHNR; CDR2 reads FQNEAQ (reference sequence). The CDR3 contains 16 residues. CDR3 DNA sequence: TGTGCCAGCTCCATCCCAGAGGGGGTAGGGATCAATGAGCAGTTCTTC. Translated: CASSIPEGVGINEQFF.